Each of the 25 T cell receptor beta chains below was sequenced from the same sample in a study of shared clonotypes between healthy human individuals. Clones were sequenced by immunoSEQ multiplex PCR, and TCRdb holds only the in-frame ones, with some missing. This table holds 2 million to 2.5 million clones, under 95% found once. Specimen: naive CD4+ T cells from PBMCs. The subset is: CD45RA+ positively selected. The receptors come from a man younger than 35 in good health. Some clones in this sample may be carry-over from other donors' samples.

This clone was recorded only once. The rearrangement links TRBV21-1 to TRBJ1-5; the DNA was not compared with TRBD1, the D call given in the table. TRBV21-1 is flagged as a pseudogene. The CDR3 extends over 14 amino acids. The CDR3 DNA follows: TGTGCCAGCAGCCCCTGGGACAGGCGGAAGCCCCAGCATTTT. This gives the protein CASSPWDRRKPQHF.

This chain joins TRBV18 and TRBJ2-4; no definite D call. Germline-derived CDR1 and CDR2 are KGHSH and LQKENI. The CDR3 is made up of 14 amino acids. Trimming pared 6 bases from V and 0 bases from J, leaving 9 bases between. The CDR3: CASSSELAKNIQYF. The CDR3 DNA reads as TGTGCCAGCTCCTCCGAATTAGCCAAAAACATTCAGTACTTC.

V is TRBV7-2 and J is TRBJ1-6, with TRBD1 matching over 9 bases. Germline CDR1 is SGHTA and CDR2 is FQGNSA. V was pared by 5 bases and J by 7 bases, with 6 bases of the junction left unmatched. This CDR3 has 15 amino acids. The CDR3 protein is CASSTTGTGNSPLHF. In DNA form, the CDR3 reads TGTGCCAGCAGCACAACCGGGACAGGGAATTCACCCCTCCACTTT.

The chain is built from TRBV28 and TRBJ2-1; 10 bases map to TRBD2. This CDR3 contains 16 residues. The germline V gene encodes CDR1 MDHEN and CDR2 SYDVKM. Losses at the gene ends were 5 bases for V and 6 bases for J; bases not matched to a gene: 10. This CDR3 is CASSIPRASGSNEQFF. The CDR3 bases are TGTGCCAGCAGTATACCGCGGGCTAGCGGGAGCAATGAGCAGTTCTTC.

V is TRBV11-1 and J is TRBJ2-7; D call uncertain. This CDR3 region has 13 residues. The germline CDR1 and CDR2 sequences are SGHAT and FQDESV (reference sequence). The V end lost 8 bases, the J end lost 0 bases, and 11 bases lay between the germline ends. The DNA for the CDR3 is TGTGCCAGCCGAGTGGGCAGCTCCTACGAGCAGTACTTC. Its protein is CASRVGSSYEQYF.

The chain couples TRBV11-2 to TRBJ2-5, with a possible D match to TRBD2 (6 bases). The CDR3 has 15 residues. CDR1 is SGHAT, CDR2 FQNNGV, per germline. V shed 5 bases and J shed 1 base, with 14 bases lying between them. The CDR3 region is CASSPAIAAQETQYF. In DNA, the CDR3 is TGTGCCAGCAGCCCCGCCATAGCGGCCCAAGAGACCCAGTACTTC. Drawing the rest from reference TRBV11-2 and TRBJ2-5, the complete variable domain is EAGVAQSPRYKIIEKRQSVAFWCNPISGHATLYWYQQILGQGPKLLIQFQNNGVVDDSQLPKDRFSAERLKGVDSTLKIQPAKLEDSAVYLCASSPAIAAQETQYFGPGTRLLVL.

The chain uses TRBV5-1 and TRBJ2-1; D might be TRBD1 (6 bases). Deletions cut 4 bases from V and 12 bases from J, with 14 bases between. The CDR3 has 12 residues. Germline CDR1 and CDR2: SGHRS and YFSETQ. The CDR3 reads CASSRDQQGQFF. The CDR3 DNA is TGCGCCAGCAGCAGGGACCAACAGGGGCAGTTCTTC.

V usage is TRBV6-1 and J usage is TRBJ1-5, with 9 bases that match TRBD1. This CDR3 has 18 residues. Germline values: CDR1 MNHNS, CDR2 SASEGT. V shed 4 bases, J shed 2 bases, and the junction held 12 bases outside the gene matches. CDR3 DNA: TGTGCCAGCAGTGGCCGGGACAGGGTTTTGGTTGGCAATCAGCCCCAGCATTTT. Amino acids: CASSGRDRVLVGNQPQHF.

The CDR3 is CASSSLPRLAAENTGELFF. The CDR3 nucleotides are TGTGCCAGCAGCTCCCTCCCGCGGTTAGCGGCTGAGAACACCGGGGAGCTGTTTTTT. The chain uses TRBV7-9 and TRBJ2-2; TRBD2 might be the D (6 bases). Trimming stripped 4 bases from V and 1 base from J, with 22 bases between. CDR3 length: 19 residues. Looked up from germline, CDR1 is SEHNR and CDR2 is FQNEAQ (reference sequence).

Only one count was recorded for this clone. The CDR3: CASSSQQGADTQYF. CDR3 coding DNA: TGTGCCAGCAGCTCCCAGCAGGGAGCAGATACGCAGTATTTT. The chain couples TRBV7-9 to TRBJ2-3; tentatively, D is TRBD1 or TRBD2 (5 bases each). Per the germline V gene, CDR1 is SEHNR and CDR2 is FQNEAQ (reference sequence). The V and J ends lost 4 bases and 4 bases respectively, with 12 bases between them. This CDR3 has 14 amino acids.

This clone is a singleton in its sample. CDR3 in DNA: TGTGCCTGGATCCCCGGGCTAGCGGGAGATACGCAGTATTTT. Translated: CAWIPGLAGDTQYF. The V call is TRBV30, the J call TRBJ2-3; TRBD2 matches 8 bases. The CDR3 has 14 amino acids. Looked up from germline, CDR1 is GTSNPN and CDR2 is SVGIG (reference sequence). V lost 4 bases and J lost 5; bases outside the gene matches: 8.

This chain joins TRBV5-1 and TRBJ1-2; 9 nucleotides line up with TRBD1. The junction had 12 bases not matched to a gene; V was cut back by 1 base and J by 5 bases. CDR1 is SGHRS, CDR2 YFSETQ, per germline. The CDR3 length is 17 residues. The CDR3 sequence is CASSLSFTGQGGYGYTF. DNA of the CDR3: TGCGCCAGCAGCTTGTCCTTTACGGGACAGGGTGGGTATGGCTACACCTTC.

In the case of this clone: At the DNA level, this CDR3 is encoded by other sequences in the same sample as well. This chain uses TRBV28 with TRBJ1-5, with D unclear. V was pared by 6 bases and J by 6 bases, with 9 bases between. Germline lookup yields CDR1 MDHEN and CDR2 SYDVKM. This CDR3 is 12 amino acids long. The CDR3 bases are TGTGCCAGCAGGGTGGGAGGTCAGCCCCAGCATTTT. This gives the protein CASRVGGQPQHF. The complete variable domain, with remaining parts taken from reference TRBV28 and TRBJ1-5, reads DVKVTQSSRYLVKRTGEKVFLECVQDMDHENMFWYRQDPGLGLRLIYFSYDVKMKEKGDIPEGYSVSREKKERFSLILESASTNQTSMYLCASRVGGQPQHFGDGTRLSIL.

This chain connects TRBV4-1 to TRBJ2-3, with 10 bases fitting TRBD2. After removal of 9 bases from V and 1 base from J, the junction contained 19 bases not matched to a gene. From germline, CDR1 is MGHRA and CDR2 YSYEKL. CDR3 length: 19 residues. The CDR3 here is CASRERGTSEGYGTDTQYF. CDR3 sequence (DNA): TGCGCCAGTAGGGAACGTGGGACTAGCGAGGGTTATGGCACAGATACGCAGTATTTT.

The chain carries TRBV30 and TRBJ2-2; D not resolved. CDR1 GTSNPN and CDR2 SVGIG come from the germline V gene (reference sequence). The CDR3 has 16 amino acids. The V and J ends lost 5 bases and 1 base respectively, with 17 bases between them. CDR3 sequence (DNA): TGTGCCTGGGACTTAAGCTCCCGGCGGAACACCGGGGAGCTGTTTTTT. Translation: CAWDLSSRRNTGELFF. Supplemented by reference TRBV30 and TRBJ2-2, the full variable domain reads SQTIHQWPATLVQPVGSPLSLECTVEGTSNPNLYWYRQAAGRGLQLLFYSVGIGQISSEVPQNLSASRPQDRQFILSSKKLLLSDSGFYLCAWDLSSRRNTGELFFGEGSRLTVL.

The gene calls are TRBV21-1 and TRBJ2-3. TRBV21-1 corresponds to a pseudogene. The CDR3 spans 15 residues. As DNA, the CDR3 is TGTGCCAGCAGCCCCCGGGACCGACGCACAGATACGCAGTATTTT. Protein sequence: CASSPRDRRTDTQYF.

The CDR3 reads CASTTRGTGGLNTGELFF. DNA for the CDR3: TGTGCCAGCACCACTAGGGGGACAGGGGGACTAAACACCGGGGAGCTGTTTTTT. This chain links TRBV4-2 with TRBJ2-2, with 11 positions matching TRBD1. From germline, CDR1 is LGHNA and CDR2 YNFKEQ. The CDR3 covers 18 residues. With 7 bases clipped from V and 2 bases from J, the junction kept 12 bases outside the gene matches.

The rearrangement uses TRBV7-2 and TRBJ1-1; D not certain. This CDR3 has 14 residues. Trimming removed 3 bases at V and 1 base at J, with 9 bases between. CDR1 and CDR2 (germline): SGHTA, FQGNSA. The CDR3, as DNA: TGTGCCAGCAGCTTCGGGGTTGGGAACACTGAAGCTTTCTTT. It yields the protein CASSFGVGNTEAFF. Filled out from reference TRBV7-2 and TRBJ1-1, the complete variable domain reads GAGVSQSPSNKVTEKGKDVELRCDPISGHTALYWYRQSLGQGLEFLIYFQGNSAPDKSGLPSDRFSAERTGGSVSTLTIQRTQQEDSAVYLCASSFGVGNTEAFFGQGTRLTVV.

V gene TRBV5-4 combines with J gene TRBJ2-3; 9 nucleotides align to TRBD2. This CDR3 has 14 amino acids. V was pared by 4 bases and J by 6 bases, with 6 bases of the junction left unmatched. Germline loops: CDR1 SGHNT, CDR2 YYREEE (reference sequence). CDR3 in DNA: TGTGCCAGCAGCCCAGGGACTAGCTCGGATACGCAGTATTTT. Amino acid sequence: CASSPGTSSDTQYF.

The rearrangement links TRBV29-1 to TRBJ2-3; maybe TRBD1 (6 bases). Trimming removed 7 bases from V and 0 bases from J, with 14 bases in between. Per germline, CDR1 SQVTM and CDR2 ANQGSEA. The CDR3 contains 14 residues. The CDR3 here is CSGDTGPSTDTQYF. The CDR3 nucleotides read TGCAGCGGAGATACAGGGCCCAGCACAGATACGCAGTATTTT.

J is TRBJ2-6 and V is TRBV7-8; D remains unclear. The CDR3 has 15 residues. The V end lost 5 bases, the J end lost 2 bases, and 10 bases lay between the germline ends. The germline gives CDR1 SGHVS, CDR2 FQNEAQ. The DNA of the CDR3 is TGTGCCAGCAGCCCAATATTTACTGGGGCCAACGTCCTGACTTTC. It codes for CASSPIFTGANVLTF.

This clone was counted between two and nine times. This chain links TRBV9 with TRBJ1-2, with D uncertain. There are 11 residues in the CDR3. CDR1 is SGDLS and CDR2 is YYNGEE in the germline V gene. Trimming left V 3 bases short and J 8 bases short, with 8 bases between. CDR3 in DNA: TGTGCCAGCAGCGCCGAATCGGGCTACACCTTC. It specifies CASSAESGYTF.

In its sample, this clone was seen a few times. Other DNA sequences in the sample encode the same CDR3. The chain has TRBV9 and TRBJ1-1, with D unresolved. The V gene's germline CDR1 is SGDLS and CDR2 YYNGEE. V lost 1 base and J 0 bases, leaving 4 bases between the germline ends. CDR3 size: 13 residues. CDR3 protein: CASSVSLNTEAFF. CDR3 in DNA: TGTGCCAGCAGCGTATCGCTGAACACTGAAGCTTTCTTT. Drawing the rest from reference TRBV9 and TRBJ1-1, the complete variable domain is DSGVTQTPKHLITATGQRVTLRCSPRSGDLSVYWYQQSLDQGLQFLIQYYNGEERAKGNILERFSAQQFPDLHSELNLSSLELGDSALYFCASSVSLNTEAFFGQGTRLTVV.

This rearrangement joins TRBV11-2 to TRBJ2-3; 9 bases are a match to TRBD2. The V segment lost 1 base and the J segment 0 bases; nucleotides outside the gene matches: 8. CDR1 is SGHAT, CDR2 FQNNGV, per germline. This CDR3 contains 18 residues. CDR3 coding DNA: TGTGCCAGCAGCTTAGTCGTCCTAGCGGGATCTAGCACAGATACGCAGTATTTT. Residues: CASSLVVLAGSSTDTQYF.

The chain is built from TRBV7-3 and TRBJ2-7; 12 bases are shared with TRBD2. The germline CDR1 and CDR2 sequences are SGHTA and FQGTGA. The CDR3 has 15 amino acids. Trimming removed 6 bases from V and 6 bases from J; junction bases left unmatched: 9. As DNA, the CDR3 is TGTGCCAGCAGTCCGGCTAGCGGGAGGGCGAGCGAGCAGTACTTC. Its protein product is CASSPASGRASEQYF.